This TCR beta chain stems from a study of T cells after yellow fever vaccination. General study findings and limits: Most clones from primary vaccination resurfaced after the booster (around 97% CD4, around 90% CD8). There was a possibility that FACS-sorted repertoires contained abundant clonotypes contaminating from the bulk population. A secondary response was less intense yet reached its peak sooner, at day 5 versus 15.

Germline V gene sequence: CDR1 MNHEY, CDR2 SVGAGI. The CDR3 has 15 amino acids. Trimming removed 2 bases from V and 6 bases from J; junction bases left unmatched: 9. TCR cDNA was made by 5'RACE template switching, adding a universal primer site and UMIs. Each CDR3 protein is one row after TCRdb ran MiXCR on the 5' RACE reads. The sample shows 310,000 or so distinct CDR3 sequences, more than 3% of them seen only once. This clonotype has just a few counts. Its antigen remains unknown. The rearrangement uses TRBV6-5 and TRBJ1-2; 7 nucleotides line up with TRBD1. Sample: PBMCs, taken on the day of the yellow fever booster vaccination. The sequence was obtained from a man aged 18 to 35 who received the YFV17D yellow fever vaccine. The CDR3 sequence: CASSYAPGGNDGYTF. The DNA for the CDR3 is TGTGCCAGCAGTTACGCGCCAGGGGGTAATGATGGCTACACCTTC.